This T cell receptor (beta chain) was identified in a study of shared T cell receptors in the human thymus. This clone was seen just once. The CDR3 runs to 16 residues. From germline, CDR1 is LGHNA and CDR2 YSLEER. J lost 5 bases, V lost 4 bases, and 10 bases had no gene match. Here immunoSEQ multiplex PCR was the method, and the copy in TCRdb shows in-frame clones only, minus some. The sample lists hundreds of thousands of clones, roughly 90% seen once, with around 0.01% in the top ten. The data were also submitted as part of a second study, on human thymus T cells. Per that paper: Resections from corrective heart surgery provided thymus tissue.

The rearrangement uses TRBV4-3 and TRBJ2-1, with 8 bases aligning to TRBD1. This TCR was recovered from a boy under two years old with a congenital heart defect. Sequenced sample: thymocytes. The CDR3 spells CASSPQTGDRDNEQFF. CDR3 DNA sequence: TGCGCCAGCAGCCCACAGACAGGGGATCGAGACAATGAGCAGTTCTTC.